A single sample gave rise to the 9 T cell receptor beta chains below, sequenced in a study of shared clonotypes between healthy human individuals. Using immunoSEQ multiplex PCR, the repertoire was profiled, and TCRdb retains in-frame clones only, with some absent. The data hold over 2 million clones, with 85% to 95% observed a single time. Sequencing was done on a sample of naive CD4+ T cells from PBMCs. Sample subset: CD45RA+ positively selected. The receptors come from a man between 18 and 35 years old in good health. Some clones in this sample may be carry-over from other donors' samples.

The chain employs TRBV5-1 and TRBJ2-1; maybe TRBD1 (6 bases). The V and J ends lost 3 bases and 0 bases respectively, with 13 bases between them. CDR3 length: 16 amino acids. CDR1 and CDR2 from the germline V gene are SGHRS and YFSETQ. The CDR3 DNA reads TGCGCCAGCAGCTGGGGGCCGTCGAGCTCCTACAATGAGCAGTTCTTC. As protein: CASSWGPSSSYNEQFF.

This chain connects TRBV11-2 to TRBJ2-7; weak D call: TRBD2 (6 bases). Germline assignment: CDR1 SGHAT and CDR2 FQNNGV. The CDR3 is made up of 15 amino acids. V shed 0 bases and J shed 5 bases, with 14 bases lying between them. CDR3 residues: CASSLDVRDRNEQYF. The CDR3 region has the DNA TGTGCCAGCAGCTTAGACGTGCGGGATCGTAACGAGCAGTACTTC.

The CDR3 nucleotides read TGTGCCAGCATGAGAGGAGCCTACGAGCAGTACTTC. Amino acids: CASMRGAYEQYF. The chain joins TRBV28 to TRBJ2-7; no definite D call. Germline V gene sequence: CDR1 MDHEN, CDR2 SYDVKM. This CDR3 contains 12 residues. Deletions cut 7 bases from V and 2 bases from J, with 9 bases between.

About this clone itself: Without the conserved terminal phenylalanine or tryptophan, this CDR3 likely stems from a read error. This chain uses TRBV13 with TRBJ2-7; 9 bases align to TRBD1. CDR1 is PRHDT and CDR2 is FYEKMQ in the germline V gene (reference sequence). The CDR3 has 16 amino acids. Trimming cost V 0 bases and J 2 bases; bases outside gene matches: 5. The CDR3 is CASSLGGTGPTYEQYL. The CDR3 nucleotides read TGTGCCAGCAGCTTAGGAGGGACAGGGCCCACCTACGAGCAGTACCTC.

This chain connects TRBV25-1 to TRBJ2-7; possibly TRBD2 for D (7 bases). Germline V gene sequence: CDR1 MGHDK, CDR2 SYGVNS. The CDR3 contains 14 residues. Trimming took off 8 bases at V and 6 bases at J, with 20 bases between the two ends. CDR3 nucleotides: TGTGCCAGCCAGGGGACTACTGGGAGGCGCGAGCAGTACTTC. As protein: CASQGTTGRREQYF.

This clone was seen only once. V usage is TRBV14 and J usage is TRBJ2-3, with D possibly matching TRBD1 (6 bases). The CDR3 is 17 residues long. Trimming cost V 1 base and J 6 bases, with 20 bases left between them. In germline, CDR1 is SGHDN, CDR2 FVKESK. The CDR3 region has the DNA TGTGCCAGCAGCCAAGTAAGGACAGTCGATCCGAGGGATACGCAGTATTTT. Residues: CASSQVRTVDPRDTQYF.

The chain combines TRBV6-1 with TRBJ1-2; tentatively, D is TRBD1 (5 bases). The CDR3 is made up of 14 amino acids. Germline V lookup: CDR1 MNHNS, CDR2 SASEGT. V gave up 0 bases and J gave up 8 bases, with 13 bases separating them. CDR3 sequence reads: CASSEAAGTRGYTF. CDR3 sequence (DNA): TGTGCCAGCAGTGAAGCCGCCGGGACGCGCGGCTACACCTTC.

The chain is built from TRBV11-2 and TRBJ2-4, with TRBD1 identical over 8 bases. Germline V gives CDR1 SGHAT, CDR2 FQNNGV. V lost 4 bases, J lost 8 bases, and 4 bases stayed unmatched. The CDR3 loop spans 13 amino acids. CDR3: CASSSRQGYIQYF. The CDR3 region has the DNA TGTGCCAGCAGCTCCCGACAGGGGTACATTCAGTACTTC.

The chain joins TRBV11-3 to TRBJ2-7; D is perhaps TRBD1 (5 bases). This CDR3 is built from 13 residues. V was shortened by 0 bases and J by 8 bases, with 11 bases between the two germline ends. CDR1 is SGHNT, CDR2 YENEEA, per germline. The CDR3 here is CASSLEGPDKQYF. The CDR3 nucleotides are TGTGCCAGCAGCTTAGAGGGGCCGGACAAGCAGTACTTC.